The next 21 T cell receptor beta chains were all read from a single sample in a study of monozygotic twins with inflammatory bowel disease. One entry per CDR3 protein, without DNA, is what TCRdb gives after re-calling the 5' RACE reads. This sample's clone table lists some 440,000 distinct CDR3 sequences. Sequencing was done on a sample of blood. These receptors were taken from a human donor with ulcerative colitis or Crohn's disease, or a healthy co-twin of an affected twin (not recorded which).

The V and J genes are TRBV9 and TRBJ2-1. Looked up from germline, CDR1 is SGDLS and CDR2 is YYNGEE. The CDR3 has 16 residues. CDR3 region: CASSALGSWVNNEQFF.

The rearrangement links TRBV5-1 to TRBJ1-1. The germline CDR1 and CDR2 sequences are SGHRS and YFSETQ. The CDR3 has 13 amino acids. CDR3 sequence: CASSLGGYSEAFF.

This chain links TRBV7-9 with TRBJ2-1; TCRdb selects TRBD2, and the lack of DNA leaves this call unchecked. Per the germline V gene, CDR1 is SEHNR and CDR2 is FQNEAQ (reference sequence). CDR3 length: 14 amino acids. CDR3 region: CASTEPGGDNEQFF.

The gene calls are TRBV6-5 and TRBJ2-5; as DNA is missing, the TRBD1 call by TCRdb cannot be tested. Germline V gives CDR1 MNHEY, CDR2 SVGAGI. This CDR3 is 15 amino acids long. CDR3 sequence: CASSFTGQGAETQYF.

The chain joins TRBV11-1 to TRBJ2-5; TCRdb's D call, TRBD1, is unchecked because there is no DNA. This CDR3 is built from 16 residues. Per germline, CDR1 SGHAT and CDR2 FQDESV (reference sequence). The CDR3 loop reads CASSLSVRGSQETQYF.

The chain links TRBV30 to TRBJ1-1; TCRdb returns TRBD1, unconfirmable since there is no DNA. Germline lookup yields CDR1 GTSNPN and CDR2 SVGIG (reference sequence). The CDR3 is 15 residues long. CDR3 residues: CAWSFTGGWGTEAFF.

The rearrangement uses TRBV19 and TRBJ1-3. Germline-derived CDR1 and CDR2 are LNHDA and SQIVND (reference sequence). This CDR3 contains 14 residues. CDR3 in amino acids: CASSRQTSGNTIYF.

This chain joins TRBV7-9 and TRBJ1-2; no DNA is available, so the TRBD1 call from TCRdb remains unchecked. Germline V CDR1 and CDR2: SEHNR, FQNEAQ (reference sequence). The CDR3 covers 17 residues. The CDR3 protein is CASSPRDRGMTFDGYTF.

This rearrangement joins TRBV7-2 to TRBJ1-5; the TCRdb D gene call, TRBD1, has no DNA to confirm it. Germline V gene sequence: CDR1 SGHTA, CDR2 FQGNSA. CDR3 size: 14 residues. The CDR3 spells CASSFDRAPQPQHF.

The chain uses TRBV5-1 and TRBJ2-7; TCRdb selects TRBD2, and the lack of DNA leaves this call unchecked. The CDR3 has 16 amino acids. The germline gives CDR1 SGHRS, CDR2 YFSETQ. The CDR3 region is CASSLEPSGPNYEQYF.

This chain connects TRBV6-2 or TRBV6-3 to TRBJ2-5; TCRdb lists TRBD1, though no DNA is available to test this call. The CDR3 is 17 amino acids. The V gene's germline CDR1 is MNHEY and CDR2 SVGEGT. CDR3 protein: CASSYLERDRDKGTQYF.

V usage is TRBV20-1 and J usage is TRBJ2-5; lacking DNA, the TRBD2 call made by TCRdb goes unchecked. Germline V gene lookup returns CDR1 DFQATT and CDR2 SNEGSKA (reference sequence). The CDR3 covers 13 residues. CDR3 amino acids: CSAPPPVGGTQYF.

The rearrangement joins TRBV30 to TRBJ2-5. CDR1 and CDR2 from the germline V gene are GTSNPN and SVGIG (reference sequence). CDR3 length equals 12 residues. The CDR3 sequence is CAWSRSQETQYF. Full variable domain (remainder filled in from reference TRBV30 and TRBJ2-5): SQTIHQWPATLVQPVGSPLSLECTVEGTSNPNLYWYRQAAGRGLQLLFYSVGIGQISSEVPQNLSASRPQDRQFILSSKKLLLSDSGFYLCAWSRSQETQYFGPGTRLLVL.

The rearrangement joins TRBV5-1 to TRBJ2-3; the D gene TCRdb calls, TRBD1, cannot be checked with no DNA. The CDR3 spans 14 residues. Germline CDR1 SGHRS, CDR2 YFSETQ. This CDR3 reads CASGSRLAADTQYF.

CDR3 loop: CASSQETGGEAFF. The V and J genes are TRBV4-3 and TRBJ1-1; TCRdb lists TRBD1, though no DNA is available to test this call. Germline CDR1 is LGHNA and CDR2 is YSLEER. The CDR3 extends over 13 amino acids.

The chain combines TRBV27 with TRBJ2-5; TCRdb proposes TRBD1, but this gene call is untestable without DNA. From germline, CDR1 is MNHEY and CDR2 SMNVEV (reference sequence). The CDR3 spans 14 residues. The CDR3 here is CASRWAGAVETQYF.

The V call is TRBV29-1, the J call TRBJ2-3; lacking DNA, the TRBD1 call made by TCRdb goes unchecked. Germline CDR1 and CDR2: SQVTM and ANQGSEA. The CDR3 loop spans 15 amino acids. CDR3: CSVDPPGYRTDTQYF.

CDR3 sequence reads: CASSQIPLAPYNEQFF. The V call is TRBV3-1, the J call TRBJ2-1; checking the TCRdb D call of TRBD2 is not possible without DNA. This CDR3 contains 16 residues. Germline CDR1 and CDR2: LGHDT and YNNKEL (reference sequence).

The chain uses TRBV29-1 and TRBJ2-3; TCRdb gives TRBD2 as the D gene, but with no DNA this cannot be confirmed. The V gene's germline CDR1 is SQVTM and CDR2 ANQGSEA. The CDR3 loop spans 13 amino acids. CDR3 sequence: CSVVAGVADTQYF.

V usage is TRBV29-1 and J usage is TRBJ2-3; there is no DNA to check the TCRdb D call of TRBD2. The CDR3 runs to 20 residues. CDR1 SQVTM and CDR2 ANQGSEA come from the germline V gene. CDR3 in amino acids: CSVDGLAGVGKLGKTDTQYF.

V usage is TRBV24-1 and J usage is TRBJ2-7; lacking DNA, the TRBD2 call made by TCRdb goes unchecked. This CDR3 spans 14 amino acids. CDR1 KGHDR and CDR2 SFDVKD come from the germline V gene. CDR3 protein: CATSVGYPPSEQYF.